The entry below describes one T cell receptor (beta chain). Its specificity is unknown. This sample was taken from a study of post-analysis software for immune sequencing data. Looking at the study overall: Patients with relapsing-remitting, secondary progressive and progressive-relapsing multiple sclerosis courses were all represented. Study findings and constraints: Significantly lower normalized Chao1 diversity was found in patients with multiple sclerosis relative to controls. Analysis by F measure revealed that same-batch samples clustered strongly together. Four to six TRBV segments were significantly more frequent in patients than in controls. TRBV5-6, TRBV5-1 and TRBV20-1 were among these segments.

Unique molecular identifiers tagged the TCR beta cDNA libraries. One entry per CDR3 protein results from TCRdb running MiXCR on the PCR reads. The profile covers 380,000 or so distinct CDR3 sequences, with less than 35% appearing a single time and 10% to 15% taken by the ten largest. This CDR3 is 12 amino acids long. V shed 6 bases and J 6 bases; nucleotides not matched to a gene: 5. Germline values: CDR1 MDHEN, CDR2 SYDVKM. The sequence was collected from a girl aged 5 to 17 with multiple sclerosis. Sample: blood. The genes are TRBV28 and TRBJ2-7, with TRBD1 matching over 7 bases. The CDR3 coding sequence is TGTGCCAGCAGAGACCGGACAGGCGAGCAGTACTTC. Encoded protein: CASRDRTGEQYF. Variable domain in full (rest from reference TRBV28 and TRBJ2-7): DVKVTQSSRYLVKRTGEKVFLECVQDMDHENMFWYRQDPGLGLRLIYFSYDVKMKEKGDIPEGYSVSREKKERFSLILESASTNQTSMYLCASRDRTGEQYFGPGTRLTVT.